This TCR beta chain comes out of a study of T cells in Graves' hyperthyroidism and ophthalmopathy. On the study more broadly: Blood from the periphery was taken at initial diagnosis, before any treatment.

Aged 18 to 65, the patients had hyperthyroidism that was newly diagnosed and had lasted under 2 months. Used for diagnoses were clinical symptoms, serum thyroxine and TRAb, thyroid ultrasound and orbital computed tomography. The V end lost 5 bases, the J end lost 0 bases, and 11 bases lay between the germline ends. Per germline, CDR1 SEHNR and CDR2 FQNEAQ (reference sequence). This CDR3 comprises 15 residues. This clonotype appeared many times. Researchers took RNA transcripts and amplified the TCR beta CDR3 regions from them. The HTBI primer set served for first-round RT-PCR of the TCR CDR3. Each CDR3 protein gets one entry after TCRdb re-called the multiplex PCR reads with MiXCR. The sample holds hundreds of thousands of distinct CDR3 sequences; 14% are singletons and the top ten take roughly 10%.

V is TRBV7-9 and J is TRBJ2-1; no firm D call. Sequencing was performed on blood. The source is a woman aged 18 to 35 with Graves' hyperthyroidism. The CDR3 DNA reads TGTGCCAGCAGCCCCGTGAGGAGCTCCTACAATGAGCAGTTCTTC. This gives the protein CASSPVRSSYNEQFF.